Shown below are 24 T cell receptor beta chains from a single sample sequenced in a study of cytomegalovirus exposure and HLA in healthy donors. PCR primers comprised 60 Vbeta and 13 Jbeta primers. Sequenced by immunoSEQ multiplex PCR; TCRdb stores in-frame clones only, minus some. The sample has around 200,000 clones; roughly 78% are singletons. Sequencing used PBMCs. Receptor source: a boy under 18 in good health and CMV-seronegative.

The V call is TRBV29-1, the J call TRBJ1-1; a weak D match, TRBD1 (5 bases). The CDR3 extends over 13 amino acids. CDR1 is SQVTM, CDR2 ANQGSEA, per germline. The V and J ends lost 0 bases and 4 bases respectively, with 9 bases between them. CDR3 loop: CSVEEATATEAFF. CDR3 DNA: TGCAGCGTTGAAGAAGCGACAGCCACTGAAGCTTTCTTT.

V and J are TRBV4-3 and TRBJ1-4; 7 bases map to TRBD1. The V gene's germline CDR1 is LGHNA and CDR2 YSLEER. V shed 0 bases and J 4 bases; nucleotides not matched to a gene: 2. The CDR3 length is 15 residues. CDR3 in DNA: TGCGCCAGCAGCCAAGATGGGACAGATAATGAAAAACTGTTTTTT. Translation gives CASSQDGTDNEKLFF.

This chain joins TRBV5-1 and TRBJ2-3; D is unclear. The germline V gene encodes CDR1 SGHRS and CDR2 YFSETQ. Trimming left V 4 bases short and J 1 base short, with 13 bases between. There are 15 residues in the CDR3. The CDR3 reads CASSPEMWGTDTQYF. Here the CDR3 DNA reads TGCGCCAGCAGCCCGGAGATGTGGGGCACAGATACGCAGTATTTT.

This clone was picked up one time. Written as DNA, the CDR3 is TGTGCCAGTAGTACACTACTAGCGGGGGGAAGCACAGATACGCAGTATTTT. Translated: CASSTLLAGGSTDTQYF. The chain carries TRBV19 and TRBJ2-3; TRBD2 aligns across 12 bases. Germline V gene sequence: CDR1 LNHDA, CDR2 SQIVND (reference sequence). The CDR3 loop spans 17 amino acids. V trimming: 4 bases; J trimming: 0 bases; junction bases outside the gene matches: 5.

V usage is TRBV4-1 and J usage is TRBJ1-1, with 9 bases fitting TRBD1. Trimming removed 1 base from V and 0 bases from J; junction bases left unmatched: 6. Germline V lookup: CDR1 MGHRA, CDR2 YSYEKL. The CDR3 runs to 17 residues. CDR3 coding DNA: TGCGCCAGCAGCCAAGCCGGACAGGGGAGGATGAACACTGAAGCTTTCTTT. As protein: CASSQAGQGRMNTEAFF.

The V gene is TRBV27, the J gene TRBJ2-7, with D possibly matching TRBD1 (6 bases). CDR3 length: 14 residues. The germline V and J ends were trimmed by 2 bases and 3 bases, with 11 bases remaining between them. Germline V lookup: CDR1 MNHEY, CDR2 SMNVEV (reference sequence). DNA of the CDR3: TGTGCCAGCAGTTTAAAACAGGGCCGCTACGAGCAGTACTTC. Residues: CASSLKQGRYEQYF.

This clone was observed a single time. The chain couples TRBV30 to TRBJ1-2; 8 bases line up with TRBD1. V lost 2 bases and J lost 8; bases outside the gene matches: 10. CDR1 GTSNPN and CDR2 SVGIG come from the germline V gene (reference sequence). The CDR3 is 14 amino acids. The CDR3 DNA is TGTGCCTGGAGTAACAGGGGGGGCGCGGCGGGCTACACCTTC. Translated, it gives CAWSNRGGAAGYTF.

The chain employs TRBV14 and TRBJ2-3; tentative D call: TRBD2 (5 bases). CDR3 size: 16 residues. Germline assignment: CDR1 SGHDN and CDR2 FVKESK. V was clipped by 4 bases and J by 5 bases, with 19 bases between them. The CDR3 DNA follows: TGTGCCAGCAGCCGCACCAGCAGACCCGGGATAGATACGCAGTATTTT. This sequence encodes CASSRTSRPGIDTQYF.

The gene calls are TRBV11-3 and TRBJ1-2, with 8 bases identical to TRBD1. V lost 0 bases, J lost 4 bases, and 4 bases stayed unmatched. Looked up from germline, CDR1 is SGHNT and CDR2 is YENEEA. The length of the CDR3 is 15 residues. CDR3 region: CASSLEQGGSYGYTF. DNA of the CDR3: TGTGCCAGCAGCTTAGAACAGGGGGGTAGCTATGGCTACACCTTC.

The CDR3 spells CASSLPGQYPYEQYF. Written as DNA, the CDR3 is TGTGCCAGCAGCTTACCGGGACAGTATCCCTACGAGCAGTACTTC. The gene calls are TRBV7-9 and TRBJ2-7; 7 bases agree with TRBD1. Germline V gene lookup returns CDR1 SEHNR and CDR2 FQNEAQ (reference sequence). This CDR3 contains 15 residues. V gave up 2 bases and J gave up 2 bases; unmatched junction bases: 6.

The chain has TRBV2 and TRBJ1-2; 11 bases are a match to TRBD1. Germline assignment: CDR1 SNHLY and CDR2 FYNNEI. The CDR3 length is 15 residues. The V gene end was trimmed by 3 bases and the J gene end by 4 bases; junction bases not matched to a gene: 4. As DNA, the CDR3 is TGTGCCAGCAGTGAGGGACAGGGGGAGAGCTATGGCTACACCTTC. Translation: CASSEGQGESYGYTF.

J is TRBJ2-3 and V is TRBV6-6; TRBD2 is a possible D gene (5 bases). V dropped 10 bases and J dropped 7 bases, with 15 bases sitting between them. CDR1 is MNHNY, CDR2 SVGAGI, per germline (reference sequence). This CDR3 is 12 amino acids long. Here the CDR3 DNA reads TGTGCCACCGGGGTACCCGTGAATACGCAGTATTTT. Its protein is CATGVPVNTQYF.

The chain recombines TRBV27 with TRBJ2-6; no definite D call. Germline V gene lookup returns CDR1 MNHEY and CDR2 SMNVEV (reference sequence). V lost 4 bases, J lost 0 bases, and 4 bases lay in between. The CDR3 is 14 amino acids. As DNA, the CDR3 is TGTGCCAGCAGTTCTATCTCTGGGGCCAACGTCCTGACTTTC. This translates into CASSSISGANVLTF.

The V and J genes are TRBV25-1 and TRBJ1-3; D is ambiguous. Germline V CDR1 and CDR2: MGHDK, SYGVNS. The CDR3 has 15 amino acids. Trimming pared 6 bases from V and 4 bases from J, leaving 16 bases between. The CDR3 loop is CASSAPRGYGNTIYF. The CDR3, as DNA: TGTGCCAGCAGCGCCCCCCGAGGGTACGGAAACACCATATATTTT.

The CDR3 DNA reads as TGTGCCAGCAGCGTTCGGAGTGGAAACACCATATATTTT. This codes for CASSVRSGNTIYF. The gene calls are TRBV9 and TRBJ1-3; D gene uncertain. The CDR3 is 13 amino acids. V lost 2 bases, J lost 3 bases, and 6 bases lay in between. CDR1 and CDR2 from the germline V gene are SGDLS and YYNGEE.

The chain employs TRBV7-2 and TRBJ1-2; 9 nucleotides align to TRBD1. CDR1 is SGHTA, CDR2 FQGNSA, per germline. Losses at the gene ends were 1 base for V and 4 bases for J; bases not matched to a gene: 7. CDR3 length: 16 amino acids. As DNA, the CDR3 is TGTGCCAGCAGCTTAGGTTTTGGACAGGGGATCTATGGCTACACCTTC. Protein product: CASSLGFGQGIYGYTF.

The chain employs TRBV19 and TRBJ1-5, with unresolved D. Germline V gene lookup returns CDR1 LNHDA and CDR2 SQIVND (reference sequence). This CDR3 contains 14 residues. With 7 bases removed from V and 7 bases from J, the gap between germline ends came to 17 bases. The CDR3 here is CASNWGGIIQPQHF. The CDR3 region has the DNA TGTGCCAGTAACTGGGGAGGGATTATCCAGCCCCAGCATTTT. Filled out from reference TRBV19 and TRBJ1-5, the complete variable domain reads DGGITQSPKYLFRKEGQNVTLSCEQNLNHDAMYWYRQDPGQGLRLIYYSQIVNDFQKGDIAEGYSVSREKKESFPLTVTSAQKNPTAFYLCASNWGGIIQPQHFGDGTRLSIL.

The V call is TRBV10-3, the J call TRBJ1-6, with D possibly matching TRBD1 (5 bases). V lost 2 bases to trimming and J lost 5 bases, with 10 bases between them. The CDR3 spans 15 residues. Germline lookup yields CDR1 ENHRY and CDR2 SYGVKD. CDR3 sequence: CAISEGTGDNSPLHF. DNA of the CDR3: TGTGCCATCAGTGAGGGTACAGGAGATAATTCACCCCTCCACTTT.

V is TRBV7-9 and J is TRBJ1-2, with D possibly matching TRBD1 (6 bases). Trimming took 3 bases from V and 7 from J, leaving 21 bases between them. Per the germline V gene, CDR1 is SEHNR and CDR2 is FQNEAQ (reference sequence). The CDR3 spans 16 residues. The chain's CDR3 is CASSLRAPSGAGGYTF. Written as DNA, the CDR3 is TGTGCCAGCAGCTTGCGGGCCCCGTCAGGGGCGGGTGGCTACACCTTC.

The V gene is TRBV29-1, the J gene TRBJ2-1; possible D gene TRBD2, 6 bases. This CDR3 is 13 amino acids long. CDR1 and CDR2 from the germline V gene are SQVTM and ANQGSEA. V dropped 4 bases and J dropped 5 bases, with 12 bases sitting between them. This CDR3 is CSVGASDHNEQFF. CDR3 DNA sequence: TGCAGCGTTGGGGCTAGCGACCACAATGAGCAGTTCTTC.

This rearrangement joins TRBV30 to TRBJ1-4; TRBD1 might be the D (6 bases). Per germline, CDR1 GTSNPN and CDR2 SVGIG (reference sequence). This CDR3 spans 15 amino acids. V was pared by 2 bases and J by 0 bases, with 10 bases between. CDR3 in amino acids: CAWSTGPSTNEKLFF. CDR3 DNA: TGTGCCTGGAGTACAGGGCCCTCAACTAATGAAAAACTGTTTTTT.

V usage is TRBV7-8 and J usage is TRBJ2-2, with TRBD2 matching over 11 bases. Germline V gene data show CDR1 as SGHVS and CDR2 as FQNEAQ. V lost 0 bases and J lost 4; bases outside the gene matches: 7. The CDR3 has 18 residues. For the CDR3, the DNA is TGTGCCAGCAGCTTAGCGCATGGTAGCGGGGGGGGCACCGGGGAGCTGTTTTTT. Protein product: CASSLAHGSGGGTGELFF.

The chain employs TRBV19 and TRBJ2-2, with a tentative D call TRBD1 (6 bases). The germline V gene has CDR1 LNHDA and CDR2 SQIVND (reference sequence). This CDR3 comprises 15 residues. V was shortened by 7 bases and J by 3 bases, with 15 bases between the two germline ends. The CDR3 bases are TGTGCCAGTACCCCTACGGACAGTTACACCGGGGAGCTGTTTTTT. The encoded protein is CASTPTDSYTGELFF.

The chain's CDR3 is CASSPGTRYYEQYF. The CDR3 DNA is TGTGCCAGCTCACCCGGGACTCGTTACTACGAGCAGTACTTC. The rearrangement joins TRBV18 to TRBJ2-7; TRBD2 might be the D (6 bases). This CDR3 is built from 14 residues. With 3 bases removed from V and 3 bases from J, the gap between germline ends came to 12 bases. The germline V gene encodes CDR1 KGHSH and CDR2 LQKENI.